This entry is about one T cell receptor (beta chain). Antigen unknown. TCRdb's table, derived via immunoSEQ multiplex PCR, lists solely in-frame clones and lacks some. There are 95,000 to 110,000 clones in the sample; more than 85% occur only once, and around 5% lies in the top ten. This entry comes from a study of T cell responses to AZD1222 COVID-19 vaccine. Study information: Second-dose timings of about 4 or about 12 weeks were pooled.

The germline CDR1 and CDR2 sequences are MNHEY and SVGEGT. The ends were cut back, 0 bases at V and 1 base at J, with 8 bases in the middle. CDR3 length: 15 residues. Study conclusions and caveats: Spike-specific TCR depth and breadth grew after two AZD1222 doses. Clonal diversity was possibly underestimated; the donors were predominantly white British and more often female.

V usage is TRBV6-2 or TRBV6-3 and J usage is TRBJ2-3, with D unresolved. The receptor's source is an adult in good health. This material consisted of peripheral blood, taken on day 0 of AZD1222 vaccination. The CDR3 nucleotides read TGTGCCAGCAGTTACTCGTTCTCTCGCACAGATACGCAGTATTTT. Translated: CASSYSFSRTDTQYF.